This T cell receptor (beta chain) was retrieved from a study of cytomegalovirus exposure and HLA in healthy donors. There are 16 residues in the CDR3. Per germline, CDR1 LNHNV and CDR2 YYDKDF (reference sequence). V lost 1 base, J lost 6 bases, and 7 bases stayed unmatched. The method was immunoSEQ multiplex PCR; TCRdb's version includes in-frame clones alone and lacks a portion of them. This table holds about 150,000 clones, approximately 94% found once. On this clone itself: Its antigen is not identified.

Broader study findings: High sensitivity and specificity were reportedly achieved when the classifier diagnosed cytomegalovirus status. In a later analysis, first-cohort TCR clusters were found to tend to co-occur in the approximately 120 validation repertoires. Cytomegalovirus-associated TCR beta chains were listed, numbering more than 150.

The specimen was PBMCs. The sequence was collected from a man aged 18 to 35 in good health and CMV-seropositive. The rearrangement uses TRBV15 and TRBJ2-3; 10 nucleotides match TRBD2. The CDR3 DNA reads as TGTGCCACCAGCAGAGTCCCTAGCGGGAGTTATGATACGCAGTATTTT. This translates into CATSRVPSGSYDTQYF. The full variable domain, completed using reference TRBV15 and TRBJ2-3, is DAMVIQNPRYQVTQFGKPVTLSCSQTLNHNVMYWYQQKSSQAPKLLFHYYDKDFNNEADTPDNFQSRRPNTSFCFLDIRSPGLGDTAMYLCATSRVPSGSYDTQYFGPGTRLTVL.